The T cell receptor beta chain described here comes from a study of T cells in Graves' hyperthyroidism and ophthalmopathy. Study conclusions and caveats: The majority of expanded thyroid clonotypes above 0.001 also appeared in blood. A model of 13 V-J pairs discriminated ophthalmopathy from stable hyperthyroidism.

TCR beta CDR3 regions were amplified from RNA. In the first-round RT-PCR of the TCR CDR3, the HTBI primer set was used. Each CDR3 protein gets one entry after TCRdb re-called the multiplex PCR reads with MiXCR. This sample yields approximately 380,000 distinct CDR3 sequences, of which roughly 13% are seen a single time; around 28% belongs to the top ten. This clonotype occurred many times. Its antigen is not identified. Under 3 months was the duration of disease in ophthalmopathy patients, who also had a Clinical Activity Score of at least 3 and a NOSPECS grade of at least 4. A roughly 9.3 ml volume of fresh peripheral blood provided the PBMCs. The sample consisted of blood. The sequence derives from a man over 45 with Graves' ophthalmopathy.

Written as DNA, the CDR3 is TGTGCCAGCAGCGAAACAGGATCCGATGGCGAGCAGTACTTC. This translates into CASSETGSDGEQYF. The V and J genes are TRBV11-2 and TRBJ2-7; possible D gene TRBD1, 5 bases. With 5 bases removed from V and 6 bases from J, the gap between germline ends came to 17 bases. Per germline, CDR1 SGHAT and CDR2 FQNNGV. This CDR3 has 14 residues.